A selection of T cell receptor beta chains follows, all from one sample in a study of blood T cells in healthy people across ages. TCRdb processed the 5' RACE reads anew with MiXCR; each CDR3 protein has one entry. Among 850,000 to 1,000,000 distinct CDR3 sequences listed, roughly 50% were seen once. Sequences were obtained from blood. Receptors were obtained from a man aged 30-40 years in good health. The CDR3 runs from the conserved cysteine through the conserved F or W. Fields, in order: V gene, J gene, CDR3 protein.

>TRBV20-1|TRBJ2-7
CSASGLRAYEQYF
>TRBV20-1|TRBJ2-5
CSTIPQLNQETQYF
>TRBV5-1|TRBJ1-1
CASTLRGMSTEAFF
>TRBV7-2|TRBJ2-3
CASSTQGSTDTQYF
>TRBV6-6|TRBJ1-6
CASREDKSNSPLHF
>TRBV5-1|TRBJ2-6
CASSLEGVRFGGNVLTF
>TRBV5-1|TRBJ1-4
CASSLASGEGEKLFF
>TRBV5-5|TRBJ1-1
CASSLNPGTTEAFF
>TRBV18|TRBJ1-5
CASSRRDRGIGQPQHF
>TRBV20-1|TRBJ1-5
CSATDGGSNQPQHF
>TRBV28|-
CASHEVRSGRQYF
>TRBV20-1|TRBJ1-1
CSARGRLSAFF
>TRBV12-3/TRBV12-4|TRBJ1-2
CASSSSQTVRGYGYTF
>TRBV3-1|TRBJ2-7
CASSQGQRSYEQYF